This entry lists 15 T cell receptor beta chains sequenced from one sample in a study of blood T cells in healthy people across ages. A second roughly 7 to 11 cycle PCR used barcoded and J-beta primers. In TCRdb, the 5' RACE reads were re-called with MiXCR into one record per CDR3 protein. The repertoire holds about 730,000 distinct CDR3 sequences, with around 46% as singletons. The sample comprised blood. All receptors come from a woman between 55 and 75 years old in good health.

The genes are TRBV18 and TRBJ1-5, with 7 bases matching TRBD1. Germline V lookup: CDR1 KGHSH, CDR2 LQKENI. This CDR3 comprises 14 residues. J gave up 7 bases and V 4 bases, and 7 bases lay outside the gene matches. The CDR3 reads CASSREGAGQPQHF. For the CDR3, the DNA is TGTGCCAGCTCACGGGAGGGGGCTGGACAGCCCCAGCATTTT.

In the case of this clonotype: One end of the junction is discordant with germline, which a read error may explain. The genes are TRBV5-1 and TRBJ2-1; 12 bases match TRBD2. Germline V gives CDR1 SGHRS, CDR2 YFSETQ. This CDR3 spans 16 amino acids. CDR3 coding DNA: TGCGCCCGCAGCTTAGGACTAGCGGGACGACACAATGAGCAGTTCTTC. It yields the protein CARSLGLAGRHNEQFF. Supplemented by reference TRBV5-1 and TRBJ2-1, the full variable domain reads KAGVTQTPRYLIKTRGQQVTLSCSPISGHRSVSWYQQTPGQGLQFLFEYFSETQRNKGNFPGRFSGRQFSNSRSEMNVSTLELGDSALYLCARSLGLAGRHNEQFFGPGTRLTVL.

The chain is built from TRBV2 and TRBJ2-5; 16 bases are shared with TRBD2. Looked up from germline, CDR1 is SNHLY and CDR2 is FYNNEI. J lost 0 bases, V lost 3 bases, and 4 bases had no gene match. The CDR3 covers 18 residues. CDR3: CASSDGTSGGADQETQYF. CDR3 coding DNA: TGTGCCAGCAGTGACGGGACTAGCGGGGGGGCCGACCAAGAGACCCAGTACTTC.

The chain combines TRBV29-1 with TRBJ2-1; no clear D. Germline V gene lookup returns CDR1 SQVTM and CDR2 ANQGSEA. With 2 bases removed from V and 7 bases from J, the gap between germline ends came to 6 bases. CDR3 length: 11 amino acids. The CDR3 loop reads CSVEMGNEQFF. The CDR3 coding sequence is TGCAGCGTTGAAATGGGGAATGAGCAGTTCTTC.

This clonotype has just a few counts. V and J are TRBV12-3 or TRBV12-4 and TRBJ2-1, with a possible D match to TRBD1 (5 bases). V was pared by 5 bases and J by 6 bases, with 17 bases between. The CDR3 is 15 amino acids. The CDR3 spells CASSPRGSKSNEQFF. CDR3 sequence (DNA): TGTGCCAGCAGTCCAAGGGGATCGAAGAGCAATGAGCAGTTCTTC.

The J gene is TRBJ2-3, the V gene TRBV4-2; 9 nucleotides align to TRBD2. CDR3 size: 17 residues. Germline lookup yields CDR1 LGHNA and CDR2 YNFKEQ. With V trimmed by 4 bases and J by 1 base, 9 bases remained unmatched. The CDR3 region is CASSPVLSGRRTDTQYF. Here the CDR3 DNA reads TGTGCCAGCAGCCCGGTCCTCAGCGGGAGGCGCACAGATACGCAGTATTTT.

This clonotype was detected once. This rearrangement joins TRBV9 to TRBJ1-2; D is unresolved. Germline values: CDR1 SGDLS, CDR2 YYNGEE. The V end lost 0 bases, the J end lost 2 bases, and 8 bases lay between the germline ends. The CDR3 contains 14 residues. CDR3 nucleotides: TGTGCCAGCAGCGTAGAGCCGGACAACTATGGCTACACCTTC. Protein product: CASSVEPDNYGYTF.

The genes are TRBV20-1 and TRBJ2-3, with D perhaps matching TRBD2 (6 bases). This CDR3 has 15 amino acids. Germline assignment: CDR1 DFQATT and CDR2 SNEGSKA (reference sequence). V lost 5 bases to trimming and J lost 2 bases, with 17 bases between them. CDR3: CSAAPIRRVTDTQYF. Here the CDR3 DNA reads TGCAGTGCTGCCCCAATTAGGAGGGTCACAGATACGCAGTATTTT.

This clonotype showed up just a few times. The genes are TRBV18 and TRBJ2-1; a possible D gene is TRBD1 (6 bases). V lost 1 base to trimming and J lost 3 bases, with 13 bases between them. Germline V gene data show CDR1 as KGHSH and CDR2 as LQKENI. This CDR3 has 16 residues. CDR3 residues: CASSPLLQGIYNEQFF. In nucleotides, the CDR3 is TGTGCCAGCTCACCACTGTTACAGGGAATCTACAATGAGCAGTTCTTC.

This clonotype was observed at least ten times. This chain uses TRBV12-3 or TRBV12-4 with TRBJ2-1; possible D gene TRBD2, 5 bases. The CDR3 length is 15 residues. The V end was cut by 7 bases, the J end by 0 bases, with 13 bases between. CDR3: CASTLRESSYNEQFF. CDR3 in DNA: TGTGCCAGCACCCTAAGGGAGAGCTCCTACAATGAGCAGTTCTTC.

This sequence joins TRBV7-7 and TRBJ2-1; 10 bases align to TRBD2. The junction had 10 bases not matched to a gene; V was cut back by 5 bases and J by 9 bases. The CDR3 contains 15 residues. The germline CDR1 and CDR2 sequences are SSHAT and FNYEAQ (reference sequence). CDR3 residues: CASSPGTSGVGEQFF. In nucleotides, the CDR3 is TGTGCCAGCAGCCCCGGTACTAGCGGGGTGGGTGAGCAGTTCTTC.

V usage is TRBV7-2 and J usage is TRBJ2-2, with 13 bases matching TRBD2. Looked up from germline, CDR1 is SGHTA and CDR2 is FQGNSA. The J segment lost 5 bases and the V segment lost 8 bases, leaving 14 bases of the junction unmatched. The CDR3 runs to 18 residues. For the CDR3, the DNA is TGTGCCAGCCTGGGGGGACTAGCGGGGCCCTGGCTAACCGGGGAGCTGTTTTTT. Translation gives CASLGGLAGPWLTGELFF. Combining the CDR3 with reference TRBV7-2 and TRBJ2-2 gives the whole variable domain GAGVSQSPSNKVTEKGKDVELRCDPISGHTALYWYRQSLGQGLEFLIYFQGNSAPDKSGLPSDRFSAERTGGSVSTLTIQRTQQEDSAVYLCASLGGLAGPWLTGELFFGEGSRLTVL.

The rearrangement uses TRBV20-1 and TRBJ2-5, with D maybe TRBD1 (5 bases). The CDR3 spans 14 residues. Trimming took 5 bases from V and 1 from J, leaving 14 bases between them. CDR1 is DFQATT and CDR2 is SNEGSKA in the germline V gene (reference sequence). The CDR3 reads CSAFHQGIQETQYF. The CDR3 bases are TGCAGTGCTTTCCACCAGGGTATCCAAGAGACCCAGTACTTC.

This clonotype was observed many times. The chain recombines TRBV20-1 with TRBJ2-7; TRBD1 matches at 9 bases. V shed 5 bases and J 5 bases; nucleotides not matched to a gene: 10. This CDR3 has 14 amino acids. From germline, CDR1 is DFQATT and CDR2 SNEGSKA (reference sequence). The CDR3 coding sequence is TGCAGTGCTTTAAAGGGACAGGGCTGGGACGAGCAGTACTTC. This encodes CSALKGQGWDEQYF.

The rearrangement links TRBV3-1 to TRBJ2-3, with D hard to call. Trimming cost V 0 bases and J 0 bases, with 10 bases left between them. This CDR3 spans 16 amino acids. Germline CDR1 LGHDT, CDR2 YNNKEL (reference sequence). Here the CDR3 DNA reads TGTGCCAGCAGCCAAGACCCCGGGCGAAGCACAGATACGCAGTATTTT. This gives the protein CASSQDPGRSTDTQYF.